This passage covers 20 T cell receptor beta chains from one sample sequenced in a study of OX40 agonist ivuxolimab in advanced cancers. Clones were sequenced by immunoSEQ multiplex PCR, and TCRdb holds only the in-frame ones, with some missing. The sample has about 20,000 clones; roughly 80% are singletons. The input for sequencing was CD4+ or CD8+ T cells sorted from blood, taken in a trial of the OX40 agonist ivuxolimab. Receptors originate from an adult with an advanced solid tumor such as melanoma, head and neck, liver or kidney cancer.

The rearrangement joins TRBV4-2 to TRBJ2-7; 8 nucleotides match TRBD1. Germline loops: CDR1 LGHNA, CDR2 YNFKEQ. The CDR3 is made up of 13 amino acids. Trimming cost V 5 bases and J 2 bases; bases outside gene matches: 2. CDR3: CASSWTGTYEQYF. CDR3 in DNA: TGTGCCAGCAGCTGGACAGGGACCTACGAGCAGTACTTC.

Points on this clone: A read error may produce the germline difference seen at one junction end. The rearrangement joins TRBV4-1 to TRBJ1-1, with D tentatively TRBD1 (6 bases). This CDR3 is built from 17 residues. CDR1 and CDR2 (germline): MGHRA, YSYEKL. The CDR3 spells CASSQESNGGANTEAFF. The CDR3, as DNA: TGCGCCAGCAGCCAAGAGTCGAATGGGGGGGCGAACACTGAGGCTTTCTTT.

The gene calls are TRBV5-6 and TRBJ2-5, with D maybe TRBD2 (6 bases). Looked up from germline, CDR1 is SGHDT and CDR2 is YYEEEE. This CDR3 comprises 15 residues. V was pared by 0 bases and J by 5 bases, with 14 bases between. CDR3 loop: CASSLEGWGGETQYF. The CDR3 DNA reads TGTGCCAGCAGCTTGGAGGGGTGGGGAGGCGAGACCCAGTACTTC.

V usage is TRBV11-2 and J usage is TRBJ2-7; D uncertain. This CDR3 has 13 amino acids. Germline CDR1 is SGHAT and CDR2 is FQNNGV. V gave up 3 bases and J gave up 2 bases, with 8 bases separating them. The CDR3 loop is CASSLGLTYEQYF. The CDR3 region has the DNA TGTGCCAGCAGCTTGGGATTAACCTACGAGCAGTACTTC.

J is TRBJ2-4 and V is TRBV11-2, with D possibly TRBD1 on 5 matching bases. This CDR3 is built from 13 residues. Germline lookup yields CDR1 SGHAT and CDR2 FQNNGV. CDR3 protein: CAVQAPAKNIQYF. For the CDR3, the DNA is TGTGCAGTACAGGCTCCAGCCAAAAACATTCAGTACTTC. The variable domain in full, with the rest retrieved from reference TRBV11-2 and TRBJ2-4, is EAGVAQSPRYKIIEKRQSVAFWCNPISGHATLYWYQQILGQGPKLLIQFQNNGVVDDSQLPKDRFSAERLKGVDSTLKIQPAKLEDSAVYLCAVQAPAKNIQYFGAGTRLSVL.

CDR3 coding DNA: TGTGCCAGCAGCTCGATGACAGGCTCCTACAATGAGCAGTTCTTC. Protein: CASSSMTGSYNEQFF. V usage is TRBV7-9 and J usage is TRBJ2-1; possible D gene TRBD1, 6 bases. The germline V gene has CDR1 SEHNR and CDR2 FQNEAQ (reference sequence). This CDR3 has 15 residues. Trimming shortened V by 4 bases and J by 0 bases, and 10 bases separated the two germline ends. The full variable domain, its missing parts supplied by reference TRBV7-9 and TRBJ2-1, is DTGVSQNPRHKITKRGQNVTFRCDPISEHNRLYWYRQTLGQGPEFLTYFQNEAQLEKSRLLSDRFSAERPKGSFSTLEIQRTEQGDSAMYLCASSSMTGSYNEQFFGPGTRLTVL.

In its sample, this clone was seen a few times. The V gene is TRBV19, the J gene TRBJ1-1; D uncertain. The CDR3 is 12 amino acids. The V end was cut by 11 bases, the J end by 0 bases, with 10 bases between. Per the germline V gene, CDR1 is LNHDA and CDR2 is SQIVND (reference sequence). The CDR3 is CASRQLNTEAFF. In nucleotides, the CDR3 is TGTGCCTCGCGGCAGTTGAACACTGAAGCTTTCTTT.

The V and J genes are TRBV4-1 and TRBJ2-3; tentative D call: TRBD2 (7 bases). Germline V gene sequence: CDR1 MGHRA, CDR2 YSYEKL. V was clipped by 0 bases and J by 3 bases, with 13 bases between them. The CDR3 is made up of 16 amino acids. CDR3 nucleotides: TGCGCCAGCAGCCAAGACGTGGGGGGGCAAACAGATACGCAGTATTTT. Its protein is CASSQDVGGQTDTQYF.

The chain couples TRBV19 to TRBJ2-7; D might be TRBD2 (6 bases). CDR3 length equals 17 residues. Trimming cost V 2 bases and J 2 bases, with 19 bases left between them. Germline assignment: CDR1 LNHDA and CDR2 SQIVND (reference sequence). The CDR3 spells CASSIIFGWGETYEQYF. The CDR3, as DNA: TGTGCCAGTAGTATAATTTTTGGCTGGGGGGAGACCTACGAGCAGTACTTC.

This clone is labeled as medium-sized. The V gene is TRBV9, the J gene TRBJ2-7, with D perhaps matching TRBD2 (6 bases). Germline V lookup: CDR1 SGDLS, CDR2 YYNGEE. The germline V and J ends were trimmed by 3 bases and 6 bases, with 10 bases remaining between them. The CDR3 contains 12 residues. The chain's CDR3 is CASSAGGVEQYF. The CDR3, as DNA: TGTGCCAGCAGCGCCGGGGGTGTCGAGCAGTACTTC.

V is TRBV7-8 and J is TRBJ2-7; D is unresolved. This CDR3 has 12 residues. The V and J ends lost 0 bases and 5 bases respectively, with 5 bases between them. CDR1 and CDR2 (germline): SGHVS, FQNEAQ. This CDR3 is CASSLANHEQYF. CDR3 sequence (DNA): TGTGCCAGCAGCTTAGCCAACCACGAGCAGTACTTC.

The chain is built from TRBV10-1 and TRBJ2-3; 11 bases agree with TRBD2. Germline CDR1 reads WNHNN; CDR2 reads SYGVQD (reference sequence). This CDR3 contains 16 residues. The V gene end was trimmed by 5 bases and the J gene end by 6 bases; junction bases not matched to a gene: 10. The CDR3 DNA reads as TGCGCCAGCAGTCCTCGAATTAGCGGGGGGGTCGATACGCAGTATTTT. It is translated as CASSPRISGGVDTQYF.

The V gene is TRBV7-2, the J gene TRBJ2-3, with D possibly TRBD2 on 5 matching bases. CDR1 and CDR2 from the germline V gene are SGHTA and FQGNSA. The V end was cut by 1 base, the J end by 14 bases, with 16 bases between. There are 13 residues in the CDR3. CDR3 nucleotide sequence: TGTGCCAGCAGCTTAGTTTATAGGGAGTGGGCGTATTTT. Its protein product is CASSLVYREWAYF.

V usage is TRBV6-4 and J usage is TRBJ2-7; 9 positions agree with TRBD2. The CDR3 runs to 16 residues. The ends lost 0 bases at V and 0 bases at J; junction bases unmatched: 3. Germline V gene sequence: CDR1 MRHNA, CDR2 SNTAGT. CDR3 sequence (DNA): TGTGCCAGCAGTGACTCGGTGCGGGGGGGCTCCTACGAGCAGTACTTC. It encodes CASSDSVRGGSYEQYF.

The DNA of the CDR3 is TGCAGCGTTGTAGATGACAGGGGATACGAGCAGTACTTC. Its protein product is CSVVDDRGYEQYF. V and J are TRBV29-1 and TRBJ2-7; 8 nucleotides line up with TRBD1. With 4 bases clipped from V and 4 bases from J, the junction kept 6 bases outside the gene matches. The germline V gene has CDR1 SQVTM and CDR2 ANQGSEA. This CDR3 contains 13 residues.

The rearrangement uses TRBV6-5 and TRBJ1-5; D not certain. There are 13 residues in the CDR3. Trimming took 4 bases from V and 1 from J, leaving 5 bases between them. Germline V gene sequence: CDR1 MNHEY, CDR2 SVGAGI. CDR3 bases: TGTGCCAGCAGTTGGGCAAGCAATCAGCCCCAGCATTTT. This gives the protein CASSWASNQPQHF.

The chain carries TRBV6-1 and TRBJ1-2; D unresolved. Trimming removed 3 bases from V and 5 bases from J, with 7 bases in between. The CDR3 is 12 amino acids. Germline CDR1 reads MNHNS; CDR2 reads SASEGT. CDR3 loop: CASSEFGYGYTF. In nucleotides, the CDR3 is TGTGCCAGCAGTGAGTTTGGGTATGGCTACACCTTC.

This chain joins TRBV7-2 and TRBJ2-7, with unresolved D. V lost 5 bases and J 6 bases, leaving 11 bases between the germline ends. Germline-derived CDR1 and CDR2 are SGHTA and FQGNSA. The CDR3 has 12 amino acids. CDR3 in amino acids: CASSTTLGEQYF. The CDR3 DNA follows: TGTGCCAGCAGCACGACGCTGGGCGAGCAGTACTTC.

The chain combines TRBV4-1 with TRBJ2-2; the D call may be TRBD1 or TRBD2 (5 bases each). This CDR3 is built from 14 residues. Germline assignment: CDR1 MGHRA and CDR2 YSYEKL. The V end lost 4 bases, the J end lost 6 bases, and 12 bases lay between the germline ends. The CDR3 nucleotides read TGCGCCAGCAGCCCACACGGGGCATCCGGGGAGCTGTTTTTT. This sequence encodes CASSPHGASGELFF.

The chain recombines TRBV2 with TRBJ1-2; maybe TRBD1 (5 bases). CDR1 and CDR2 (germline): SNHLY, FYNNEI. This CDR3 has 13 amino acids. Trimming took 4 bases from V and 8 from J, leaving 14 bases between them. CDR3 region: CASSGGLSGGYTF. The CDR3 region has the DNA TGTGCCAGCAGTGGGGGCCTTTCTGGGGGCTACACCTTC. Supplemented by reference TRBV2 and TRBJ1-2, the full variable domain reads EPEVTQTPSHQVTQMGQEVILRCVPISNHLYFYWYRQILGQKVEFLVSFYNNEISEKSEIFDDQFSVERPDGSNFTLKIRSTKLEDSAMYFCASSGGLSGGYTFGSGTRLTVV.